This TCR beta chain is from a study of blood T cells in healthy people across ages. A second 7 to 11 cycle PCR used barcoded and J-beta primers. From each sample, at least 2.5 million paired-end reads containing CDR3 were obtained. TCRdb passed the 5' RACE reads through MiXCR, listing each CDR3 protein once. The data show roughly 2 million distinct CDR3 sequences, just under 50% seen once. The ends were cut back, 0 bases at V and 0 bases at J, with 6 bases in the middle. The CDR3 has 16 amino acids. CDR1 is LGHNA, CDR2 YSLEER, per germline. This clonotype was recorded many times. The sequenced sample consisted of blood. The clonotype originates from a woman between 35 and 50 years old in good health. The V gene is TRBV4-3, the J gene TRBJ1-6, with D unresolved. The DNA for the CDR3 is TGCGCCAGCAGCCAAGACAGGAGCTCCTATAATTCACCCCTCCACTTT. Amino acid sequence: CASSQDRSSYNSPLHF.